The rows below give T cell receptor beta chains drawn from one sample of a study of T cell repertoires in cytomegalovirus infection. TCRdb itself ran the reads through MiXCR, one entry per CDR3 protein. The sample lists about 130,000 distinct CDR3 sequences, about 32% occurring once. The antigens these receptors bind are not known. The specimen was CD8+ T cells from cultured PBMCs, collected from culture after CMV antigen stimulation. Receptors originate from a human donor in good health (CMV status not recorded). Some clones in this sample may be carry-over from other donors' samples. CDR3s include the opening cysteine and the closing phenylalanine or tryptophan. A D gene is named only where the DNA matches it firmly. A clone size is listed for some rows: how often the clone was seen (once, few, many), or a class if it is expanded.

CASSPRPTPRTYGYTF,TGTGCCAGCAGCCCGAGGCCCACACCTCGAACTTATGGCTACACCTTC,-,-,TRBJ1-2,TRBV7-8
CASSQDRRGAGANVLTF,TGCGCCAGCAGCCAAGATCGGCGGGGAGCTGGGGCCAACGTCCTGACTTTC,many,-,TRBJ2-6,TRBV4-1
CASSLPGNGRELFF,TGTGCCAGCAGCTTACCGGGAAATGGCAGGGAGCTGTTTTTT,-,-,TRBJ2-2,TRBV11-3
CASSRNSDSGNTIYF,TGTGCCAGCAGCCGTAACAGCGACTCTGGAAACACCATATATTTT,-,-,TRBJ1-3,TRBV14
CASSLNYQETQYF,TGTGCCAGCAGCTTAAACTACCAAGAGACCCAGTACTTC,once,-,TRBJ2-5,TRBV11-2
CSAVARGADTQYF,TGCAGTGCTGTGGCTAGAGGGGCAGATACGCAGTATTTT,-,-,TRBJ2-3,TRBV20-1
CASSGSSGANVLTF,TGTGCCAGCAGCGGGAGCTCTGGGGCCAACGTCCTGACTTTC,few,-,TRBJ2-6,TRBV7-9
CASSIWGSSYGYTF,TGTGCCAGTAGTATATGGGGGTCGTCCTATGGCTACACCTTC,-,-,TRBJ1-2,TRBV19
CSASKGGADTQYF,TGCAGTGCTAGCAAAGGGGGCGCAGATACGCAGTATTTT,few,TRBD1,TRBJ2-3,TRBV20-1
CASSSTGHYGYTF,TGTGCCAGCAGCTCCACGGGACATTATGGCTACACCTTC,-,-,TRBJ1-2,TRBV5-6
CASSQGAVRDAFF,TGTGCCAGCAGCCAAGGGGCAGTGCGGGACGCTTTCTTT,-,-,TRBJ1-1,TRBV3-1
CASRTKNTEAFF,TGTGCCAGCAGAACTAAGAACACTGAAGCTTTCTTT,-,-,TRBJ1-1,TRBV5-6
CASSQDPWTIYEQYF,TGTGCCAGCAGTCAGGACCCGTGGACGATTTACGAGCAGTACTTC,few,-,TRBJ2-7,TRBV7-8
CASSLDPGRYNEQFF,TGTGCCAGCAGCTTAGACCCGGGACGGTACAATGAGCAGTTCTTC,-,-,TRBJ2-1,TRBV11-3
CASSPGGAPGELFF,TGTGCCAGCAGTCCAGGGGGCGCCCCCGGGGAGCTGTTTTTT,few,TRBD1,TRBJ2-2,TRBV6-2/TRBV6-3
CASSDTVRGATGELFF,TGTGCCAGCAGTGACACCGTCCGTGGGGCCACCGGGGAGCTGTTTTTT,few,-,TRBJ2-2,TRBV6-4
CASSPRPARELDTEAFF,TGTGCCAGCTCACCCCGCCCCGCCAGGGAATTGGACACTGAAGCTTTCTTT,-,-,TRBJ1-1,TRBV18
CASRGATAPREKLFF,TGTGCCAGCAGAGGAGCTACAGCGCCCAGGGAAAAACTGTTTTTT,few,-,TRBJ1-4,TRBV7-8
CASRSAGTDTEAFF,TGTGCCAGCAGGTCTGCCGGGACAGATACTGAAGCTTTCTTT,-,TRBD1,TRBJ1-1,TRBV6-1